This TCR beta chain was profiled in a study of blood T cell repertoires in COVID-19. The CDR3 consists of 18 residues. The junction had 14 bases not matched to a gene; V was cut back by 0 bases and J by 5 bases. Germline V gives CDR1 MGHRA, CDR2 YSYEKL. In the study's own analysis: Amplification with reference gene primers provided the estimates of nucleated cell counts. Clones were read by immunoSEQ multiplex PCR, and TCRdb kept only the in-frame ones, dropping some. V, J and clone size were drawn from that table, and D and trimming were deduced from the DNA. The table includes under 250,000 clones, 80% to 90% detected once.

The receptor was derived from a woman between 40 and 50 years old who had been exposed to COVID-19. The sample comprised PBMCs or T cells enriched from blood (not recorded which). The rearrangement uses TRBV4-1 and TRBJ2-5; TRBD2 aligns across 8 bases. CDR3 protein: CASSQEGISGDPRETQYF. DNA of the CDR3: TGCGCCAGCAGCCAAGAAGGTATTAGCGGGGACCCCCGCGAGACCCAGTACTTC.